This T cell receptor beta chain appears in the sequencing data of a study of T cells after posttransplantation cyclophosphamide. Cyclophosphamide on days +3 and +4 followed busulfan-fludarabine conditioning and a marrow graft. Of note for this clone: Its antigen remains unknown.

Generated by immunoSEQ multiplex PCR, the TCRdb table keeps only in-frame clones and is missing some. This repertoire shows about 6,800 clones, over 85% found once; its top ten account for 4.5%. Whole-study results and caveats: TRB clonality was highly associated with recipient CMV seropositivity and reactivation. Later post-transplant blood repertoires were often dominated by donor CD8+ memory clones. Skin or GI-infiltrating T cells shared few TRB sequences with blood.

The V gene lost 0 bases and the J gene lost 4 bases, with 9 bases spanning the gap. This CDR3 comprises 14 residues. Germline CDR1 is MGHRA and CDR2 is YSYEKL. The sample in question was CD8+ T cells sorted from blood, obtained after allogeneic stem cell transplant with posttransplant cyclophosphamide. The rearrangement uses TRBV4-1 and TRBJ2-5; D is possibly TRBD1 (6 bases). The clonotype comes from a male patient between 60 and 69 years old who received an allogeneic stem cell transplant from a related donor and was CMV-positive. Some of the T cells might come from the graft donor. The CDR3 loop is CASSQEGRGETQYF. The CDR3 DNA is TGCGCCAGCAGCCAAGAGGGCAGGGGAGAGACCCAGTACTTC.